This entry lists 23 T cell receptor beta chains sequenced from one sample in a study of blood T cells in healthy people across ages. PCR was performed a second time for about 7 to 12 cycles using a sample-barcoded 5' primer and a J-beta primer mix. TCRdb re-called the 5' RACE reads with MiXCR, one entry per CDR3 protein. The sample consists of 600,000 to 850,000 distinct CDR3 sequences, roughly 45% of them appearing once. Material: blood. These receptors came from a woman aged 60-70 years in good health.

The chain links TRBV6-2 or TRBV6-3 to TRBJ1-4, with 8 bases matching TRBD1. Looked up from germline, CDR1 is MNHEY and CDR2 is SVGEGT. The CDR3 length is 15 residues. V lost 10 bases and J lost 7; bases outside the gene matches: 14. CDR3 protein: CAIRDRTDRGEKLFF. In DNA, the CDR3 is TGTGCCATCCGGGACAGGACCGATCGGGGTGAAAAACTGTTTTTT.

CDR3 sequence (DNA): TGCGCCAGCAGCCAAGGGAGGGGGAGGAGAGCTAGCGGATTCACAGATACGCAGTATTTT. Residues: CASSQGRGRRASGFTDTQYF. The J gene is TRBJ2-3, the V gene TRBV4-3, with a weak D call TRBD2 (7 bases). The ends were cut back, 1 base at V and 2 bases at J, with 25 bases in the middle. There are 20 residues in the CDR3. Germline assignment: CDR1 LGHNA and CDR2 YSLEER.

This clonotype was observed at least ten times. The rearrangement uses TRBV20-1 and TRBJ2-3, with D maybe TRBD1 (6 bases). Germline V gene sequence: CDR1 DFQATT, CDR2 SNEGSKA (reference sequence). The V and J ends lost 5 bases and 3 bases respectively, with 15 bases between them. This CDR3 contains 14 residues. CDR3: CSAPAQGQTDTQYF. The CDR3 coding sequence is TGCAGTGCTCCGGCGCAGGGACAAACAGATACGCAGTATTTT.

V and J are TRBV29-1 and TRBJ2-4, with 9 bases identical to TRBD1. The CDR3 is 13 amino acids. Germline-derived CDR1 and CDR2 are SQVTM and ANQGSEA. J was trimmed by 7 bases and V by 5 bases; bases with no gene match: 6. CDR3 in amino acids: CSVTSTGGNIQYF. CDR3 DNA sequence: TGCAGCGTTACCTCGACAGGGGGGAACATTCAGTACTTC.

The CDR3 reads CASRITENTEAFF. In DNA form, the CDR3 reads TGTGCCAGCAGGATTACAGAGAACACTGAAGCTTTCTTT. This rearrangement joins TRBV6-4 to TRBJ1-1; D is ambiguous. The V and J ends lost 6 bases and 1 base respectively, with 9 bases between them. Per germline, CDR1 MRHNA and CDR2 SNTAGT. This CDR3 is 13 amino acids long.

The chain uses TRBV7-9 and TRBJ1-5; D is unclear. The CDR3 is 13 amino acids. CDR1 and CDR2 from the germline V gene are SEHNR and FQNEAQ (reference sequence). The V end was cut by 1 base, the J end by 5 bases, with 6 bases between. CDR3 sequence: CASSLDADQPQHF. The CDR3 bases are TGTGCCAGCAGCTTAGACGCCGATCAGCCCCAGCATTTT.

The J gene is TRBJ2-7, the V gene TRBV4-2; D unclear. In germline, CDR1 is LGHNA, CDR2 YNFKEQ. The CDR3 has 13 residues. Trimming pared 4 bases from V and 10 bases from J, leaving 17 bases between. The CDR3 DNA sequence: TGTGCCAGCAGCCCCTCTCTGACTGACTTTCAGTACTTC. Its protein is CASSPSLTDFQYF.

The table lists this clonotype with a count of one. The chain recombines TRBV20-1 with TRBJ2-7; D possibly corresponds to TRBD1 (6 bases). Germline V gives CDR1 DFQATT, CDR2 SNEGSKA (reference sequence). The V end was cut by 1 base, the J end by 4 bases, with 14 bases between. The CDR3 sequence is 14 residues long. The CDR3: CSARALTTGYEQYF. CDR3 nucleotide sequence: TGCAGTGCTAGAGCCCTAACGACAGGATACGAGCAGTACTTC.

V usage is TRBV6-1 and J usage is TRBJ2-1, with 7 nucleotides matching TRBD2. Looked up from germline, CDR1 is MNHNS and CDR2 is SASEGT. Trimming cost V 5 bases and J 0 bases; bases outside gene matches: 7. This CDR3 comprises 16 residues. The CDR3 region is CASSPSGASSYNEQFF. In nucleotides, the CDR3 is TGTGCCAGCAGTCCCAGCGGGGCGAGCTCCTACAATGAGCAGTTCTTC.

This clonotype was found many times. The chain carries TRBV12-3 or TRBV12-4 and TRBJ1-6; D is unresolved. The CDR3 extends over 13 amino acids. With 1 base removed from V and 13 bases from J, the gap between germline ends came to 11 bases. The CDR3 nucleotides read TGTGCCAGCAGTTTAGGGGTGGTTGAGCCCCTCCACTTT. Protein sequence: CASSLGVVEPLHF.

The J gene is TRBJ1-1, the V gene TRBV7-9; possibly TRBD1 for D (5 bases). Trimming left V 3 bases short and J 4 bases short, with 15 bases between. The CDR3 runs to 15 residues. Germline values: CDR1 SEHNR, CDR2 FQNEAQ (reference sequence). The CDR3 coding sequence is TGTGCCAGCAGCTTGAAGGGACCCAATCCCACTGAAGCTTTCTTT. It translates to CASSLKGPNPTEAFF.

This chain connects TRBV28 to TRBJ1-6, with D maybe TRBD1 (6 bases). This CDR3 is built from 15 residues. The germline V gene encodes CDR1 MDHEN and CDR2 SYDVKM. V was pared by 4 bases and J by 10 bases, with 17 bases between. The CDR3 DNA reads TGTGCCAGCAGTTCGGGGACACTACGAGAATCACCCCTCCACTTT. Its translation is CASSSGTLRESPLHF. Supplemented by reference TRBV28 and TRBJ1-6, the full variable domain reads DVKVTQSSRYLVKRTGEKVFLECVQDMDHENMFWYRQDPGLGLRLIYFSYDVKMKEKGDIPEGYSVSREKKERFSLILESASTNQTSMYLCASSSGTLRESPLHFGNGTRLTVT.

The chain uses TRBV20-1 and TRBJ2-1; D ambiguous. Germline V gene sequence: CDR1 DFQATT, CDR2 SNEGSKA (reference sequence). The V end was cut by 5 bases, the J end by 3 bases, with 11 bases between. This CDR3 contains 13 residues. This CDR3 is CSAFGTLYNEQFF. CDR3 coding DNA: TGCAGTGCTTTTGGCACGCTCTACAATGAGCAGTTCTTC.

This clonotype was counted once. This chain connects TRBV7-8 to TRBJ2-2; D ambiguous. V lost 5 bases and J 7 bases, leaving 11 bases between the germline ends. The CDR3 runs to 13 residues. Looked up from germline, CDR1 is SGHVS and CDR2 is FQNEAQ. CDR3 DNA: TGTGCCAGCAGCCCGCGTCGGCTCGGGGAGCTGTTTTTT. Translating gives CASSPRRLGELFF.

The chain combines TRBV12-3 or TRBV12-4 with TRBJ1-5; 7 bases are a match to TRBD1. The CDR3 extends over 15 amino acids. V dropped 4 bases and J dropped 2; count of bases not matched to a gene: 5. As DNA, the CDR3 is TGTGCCAGCAGTTACAGGGGAGTCGGCAATCAGCCCCAGCATTTT. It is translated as CASSYRGVGNQPQHF.

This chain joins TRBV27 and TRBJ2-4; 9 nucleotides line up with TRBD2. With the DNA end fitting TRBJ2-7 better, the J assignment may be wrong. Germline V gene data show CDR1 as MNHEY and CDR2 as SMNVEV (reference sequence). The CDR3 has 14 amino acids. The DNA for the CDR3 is TGTGCCAGCAGTTTTAGCGGGAGTATTTACGAGCAGTACTTC. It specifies CASSFSGSIYEQYF.

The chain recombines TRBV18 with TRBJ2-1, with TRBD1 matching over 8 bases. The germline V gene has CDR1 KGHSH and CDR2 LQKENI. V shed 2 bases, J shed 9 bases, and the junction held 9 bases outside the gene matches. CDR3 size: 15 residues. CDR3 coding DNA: TGTGCCAGCTCACCATACGGACAGGGCCTAATTGAGCAGTTCTTC. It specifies CASSPYGQGLIEQFF. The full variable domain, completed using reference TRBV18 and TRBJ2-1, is NAGVMQNPRHLVRRRGQEARLRCSPMKGHSHVYWYRQLPEEGLKFMVYLQKENIIDESGMPKERFSAEFPKEGPSILRIQQVVRGDSAAYFCASSPYGQGLIEQFFGPGTRLTVL.

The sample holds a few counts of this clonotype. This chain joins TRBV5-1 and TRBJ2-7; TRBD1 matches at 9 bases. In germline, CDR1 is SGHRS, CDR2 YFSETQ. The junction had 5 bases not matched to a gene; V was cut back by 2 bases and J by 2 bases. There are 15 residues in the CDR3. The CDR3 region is CASSFTGGEAYEQYF. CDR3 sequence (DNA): TGCGCCAGCAGCTTTACAGGGGGCGAAGCCTACGAGCAGTACTTC.

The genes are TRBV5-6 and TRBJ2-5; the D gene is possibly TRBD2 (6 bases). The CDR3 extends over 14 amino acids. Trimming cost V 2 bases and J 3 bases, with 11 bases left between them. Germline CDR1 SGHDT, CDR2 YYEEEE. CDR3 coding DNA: TGTGCCAGCAGCTTTTCGGGGACTGAAGAGACCCAGTACTTC. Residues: CASSFSGTEETQYF.

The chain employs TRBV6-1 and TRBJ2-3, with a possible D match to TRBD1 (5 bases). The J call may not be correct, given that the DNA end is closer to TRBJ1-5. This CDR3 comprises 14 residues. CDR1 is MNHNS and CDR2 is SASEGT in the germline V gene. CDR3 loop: CASSEQGHTDTQHF. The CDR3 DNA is TGTGCCAGCAGTGAACAGGGCCACACAGATACGCAGCATTTT.

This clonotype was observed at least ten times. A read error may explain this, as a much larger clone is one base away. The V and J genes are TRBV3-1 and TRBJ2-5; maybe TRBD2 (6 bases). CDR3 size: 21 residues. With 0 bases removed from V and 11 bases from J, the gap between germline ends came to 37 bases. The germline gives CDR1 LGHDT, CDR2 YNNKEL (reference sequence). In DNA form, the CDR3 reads TGTGCCAGCAGCCAAGATGGCTTGAAGGGATCGGGACGGGAGAGAGGCAATGAGCAGTACTTC. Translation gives CASSQDGLKGSGRERGNEQYF.

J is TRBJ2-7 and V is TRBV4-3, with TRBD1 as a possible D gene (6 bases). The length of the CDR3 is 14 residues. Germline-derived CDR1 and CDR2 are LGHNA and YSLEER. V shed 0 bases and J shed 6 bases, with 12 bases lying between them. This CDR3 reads CASSQDTGRSEQYF. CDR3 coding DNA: TGCGCCAGCAGCCAAGACACAGGGCGATCCGAGCAGTACTTC.

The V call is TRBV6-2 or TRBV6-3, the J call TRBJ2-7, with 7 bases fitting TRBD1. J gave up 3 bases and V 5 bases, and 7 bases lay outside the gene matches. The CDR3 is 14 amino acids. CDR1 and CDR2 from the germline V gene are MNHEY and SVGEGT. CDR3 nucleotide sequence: TGTGCCAGCAGTGACCGGACAGGAAACTACGAGCAGTACTTC. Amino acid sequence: CASSDRTGNYEQYF.